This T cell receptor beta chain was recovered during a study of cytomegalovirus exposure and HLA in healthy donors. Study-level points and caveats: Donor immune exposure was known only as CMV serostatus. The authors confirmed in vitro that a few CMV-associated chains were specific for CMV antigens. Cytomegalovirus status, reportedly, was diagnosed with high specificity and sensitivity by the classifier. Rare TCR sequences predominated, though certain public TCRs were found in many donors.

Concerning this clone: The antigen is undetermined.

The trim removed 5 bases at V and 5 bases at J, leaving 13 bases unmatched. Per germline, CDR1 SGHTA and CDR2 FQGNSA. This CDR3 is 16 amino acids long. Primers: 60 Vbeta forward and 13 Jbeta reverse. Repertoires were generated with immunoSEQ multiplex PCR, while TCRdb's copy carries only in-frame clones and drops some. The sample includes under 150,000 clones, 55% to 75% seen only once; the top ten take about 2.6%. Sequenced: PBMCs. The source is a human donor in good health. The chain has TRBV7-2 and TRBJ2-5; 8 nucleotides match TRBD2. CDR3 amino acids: CASSAPGTSSLETQYF. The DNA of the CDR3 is TGTGCCAGCAGCGCGCCCGGGACTAGTTCCCTGGAGACCCAGTACTTC.